This T cell receptor beta chain came from a study of T cells in localized non-small cell lung cancer. Note on this clone: Its matching antigen is unknown.

Profiled with immunoSEQ multiplex PCR; TCRdb holds only in-frame clones, not every one. The sample consists of some 37,000 clones, over 70% of them appearing once. General study points: Of the tissues analyzed, uninvolved adjacent lung showed maximal T cell clonality, greater than tumor. Among blood samples, higher T cell density accompanied longer overall survival. The study detected a median about 57 of the top 100 tumor clones in adjacent lung.

With 4 bases clipped from V and 0 bases from J, the junction kept 8 bases outside the gene matches. Per the germline V gene, CDR1 is SNHLY and CDR2 is FYNNEI. The CDR3 length is 17 residues. The clonotype originates from a woman aged 40-69 years with stage I lung adenocarcinoma. The specimen was peripheral blood, collected before any cancer treatment. This chain connects TRBV2 to TRBJ2-5; 10 bases line up with TRBD1. The chain's CDR3 is CASSGDRGHVYQETQYF. The CDR3 nucleotides are TGTGCCAGCAGTGGGGACAGGGGTCACGTGTACCAAGAGACCCAGTACTTC.